This is a list of T cell receptor beta chains from one sample in a study of blood T cell repertoires in COVID-19. The assay was immunoSEQ multiplex PCR, and TCRdb's table has in-frame clones only and misses some. The table lists some 50,000 clones, around 84% of them singletons. Sequences were obtained from peripheral blood. These receptors originate from a middle-aged man with acute or convalescent COVID-19. CDR3s include the opening cysteine and the closing phenylalanine or tryptophan. Each record gives: D gene, V gene, J gene, CDR3 protein. The D gene is left open where the match is weak.

d_gene: NA; v_gene: TRBV24-1; j_gene: TRBJ2-5; CDR3aa: CATSDLTEYQETQYF
d_gene: TRBD2; v_gene: TRBV27; j_gene: TRBJ2-7; CDR3aa: CASSATSGPYYEQYF
d_gene: TRBD1; v_gene: TRBV5-4; j_gene: TRBJ2-2; CDR3aa: CASSLEATGTPGELFF
d_gene: NA; v_gene: TRBV7-9; j_gene: TRBJ2-3; CDR3aa: CASSQTGITDTQYF
d_gene: NA; v_gene: TRBV10-3; j_gene: TRBJ2-2; CDR3aa: CAISDGLAQTNTGELFF
d_gene: TRBD1; v_gene: TRBV5-1; j_gene: TRBJ1-4; CDR3aa: CASSIPGQGNEKLFF
d_gene: TRBD1; v_gene: TRBV3-1/TRBV3-2; j_gene: TRBJ1-2; CDR3aa: CASSPPGQGYGYTF
d_gene: NA; v_gene: TRBV5-4; j_gene: TRBJ1-1; CDR3aa: CASSYPQNMNTEAFF
d_gene: NA; v_gene: TRBV5-1; j_gene: TRBJ2-2; CDR3aa: CASSLPSATGELFF
d_gene: NA; v_gene: TRBV2; j_gene: TRBJ1-1; CDR3aa: CASSSTTETEAFF
d_gene: NA; v_gene: TRBV7-9; j_gene: TRBJ1-1; CDR3aa: CASSSSDRLRAFF
d_gene: TRBD2; v_gene: TRBV2; j_gene: TRBJ2-7; CDR3aa: CASTQAGGGRIYEQYF
d_gene: NA; v_gene: TRBV7-6; j_gene: TRBJ2-3; CDR3aa: CASSLSTDTQYF
d_gene: NA; v_gene: TRBV5-6; j_gene: TRBJ1-6; CDR3aa: CASSAGGMAYNSPLHF
d_gene: TRBD2; v_gene: TRBV5-4; j_gene: TRBJ2-3; CDR3aa: CASSLEGRADTQYF
d_gene: NA; v_gene: TRBV5-8; j_gene: TRBJ2-5; CDR3aa: CASSLETQYF
d_gene: NA; v_gene: TRBV30; j_gene: TRBJ1-3; CDR3aa: CAWRMDSRNTIYF
d_gene: NA; v_gene: TRBV7-8; j_gene: TRBJ1-1; CDR3aa: CASRTLGHSNTEAFF
d_gene: TRBD2; v_gene: TRBV7-9; j_gene: TRBJ2-1; CDR3aa: CASSQPGTMYNEQFF
d_gene: NA; v_gene: TRBV11-3; j_gene: TRBJ1-1; CDR3aa: CASSLYRNTEAFF
d_gene: NA; v_gene: TRBV6-5; j_gene: TRBJ1-4; CDR3aa: CASSYGGGGEKLFF
d_gene: TRBD1; v_gene: TRBV27; j_gene: TRBJ2-3; CDR3aa: CASSLFTGAADTQYF
d_gene: NA; v_gene: TRBV3-1/TRBV3-2; j_gene: TRBJ1-4; CDR3aa: CASAGQWGGEKLFF
d_gene: NA; v_gene: TRBV28; j_gene: TRBJ1-4; CDR3aa: CASSFLSGFGKLFF
d_gene: NA; v_gene: TRBV15; j_gene: TRBJ2-5; CDR3aa: CATSRDAPISCTQYF
d_gene: NA; v_gene: TRBV7-2; j_gene: TRBJ2-5; CDR3aa: CASSLLRGETQYF
d_gene: NA; v_gene: TRBV6-5; j_gene: TRBJ1-2; CDR3aa: CASRPGFGANYGYTF
d_gene: NA; v_gene: TRBV7-3; j_gene: TRBJ1-5; CDR3aa: CASSTNDRYSNQPQHF
d_gene: NA; v_gene: TRBV11-2; j_gene: TRBJ1-5; CDR3aa: CASSLESGNNQPQHF
d_gene: NA; v_gene: TRBV9; j_gene: TRBJ2-1; CDR3aa: CASSVGGEGYNEQFF
d_gene: NA; v_gene: TRBV6-1; j_gene: TRBJ1-1; CDR3aa: CASSETGGEAFF
d_gene: TRBD1; v_gene: TRBV20-1; j_gene: TRBJ2-5; CDR3aa: CSASGQDRETQYF
d_gene: TRBD2; v_gene: TRBV5-4; j_gene: TRBJ2-3; CDR3aa: CASSFQSGTPDTQYF
d_gene: NA; v_gene: TRBV5-6; j_gene: TRBJ1-1; CDR3aa: CASSLDYPAEAFF
d_gene: TRBD2; v_gene: TRBV9; j_gene: TRBJ2-5; CDR3aa: CASSVGSGGIQETQYF
d_gene: NA; v_gene: TRBV15; j_gene: TRBJ2-1; CDR3aa: CATSRVGANSYNEQFF
d_gene: TRBD2; v_gene: TRBV5-4; j_gene: TRBJ2-7; CDR3aa: CASSLDGLAVLSYEQYF
d_gene: NA; v_gene: TRBV15; j_gene: TRBJ1-5; CDR3aa: CATSREGEGGNQPQHF
d_gene: NA; v_gene: TRBV19; j_gene: TRBJ1-1; CDR3aa: CASSIGQVGAFF
d_gene: TRBD1; v_gene: TRBV15; j_gene: TRBJ2-7; CDR3aa: CATSGGRLRDRESEQYF
d_gene: NA; v_gene: TRBV12-3/TRBV12-4; j_gene: TRBJ2-4; CDR3aa: CASSFGRKNIQYF
d_gene: TRBD1; v_gene: TRBV18; j_gene: TRBJ1-1; CDR3aa: CASSRTGGQDTEAFF
d_gene: NA; v_gene: TRBV7-8; j_gene: TRBJ2-1; CDR3aa: CASTPGSYNEQFF
d_gene: NA; v_gene: TRBV3-1/TRBV3-2; j_gene: TRBJ1-2; CDR3aa: CASSQARGDGYTF
d_gene: NA; v_gene: TRBV13; j_gene: TRBJ2-3; CDR3aa: CATTAGDTQYF
d_gene: TRBD2; v_gene: TRBV15; j_gene: TRBJ2-1; CDR3aa: CATSRASGSSYNEQFF
d_gene: TRBD1; v_gene: TRBV18; j_gene: TRBJ1-5; CDR3aa: CASSPGQYSNQPQHF
d_gene: TRBD2; v_gene: TRBV4-1; j_gene: TRBJ2-1; CDR3aa: CASSQGFSGGSHNEQFF
d_gene: TRBD2; v_gene: TRBV3-1/TRBV3-2; j_gene: TRBJ2-3; CDR3aa: CASSQATGTSGRRDTQYF
d_gene: NA; v_gene: TRBV20-1; j_gene: TRBJ2-7; CDR3aa: CSASHDGGLYEQYF
d_gene: TRBD2; v_gene: TRBV3-1/TRBV3-2; j_gene: TRBJ2-5; CDR3aa: CASSQGAGGRQTQYF
d_gene: TRBD2; v_gene: TRBV30; j_gene: TRBJ2-3; CDR3aa: CAWSPRLAGNTDTQYF
d_gene: NA; v_gene: TRBV3-1/TRBV3-2; j_gene: TRBJ1-4; CDR3aa: CASSSDRLNEKLFF
d_gene: TRBD1; v_gene: TRBV9; j_gene: TRBJ1-4; CDR3aa: CASSDRQGPREKLFF